The sequence of this TCR beta chain was determined in a study of T cells in tuberculosis listed by TCRdb under 2018. Background on the whole study: The study combined CD1B tetramers and high-throughput TCR immunosequencing to characterize T cells specific for the mycobacterial lipid antigen glucose monomycolate (GMM). With 9 to 11 people per group, a South African clinical cohort compared IGRA-negative adolescents, IGRA-positive adolescents with latent tuberculosis, and adults with active tuberculosis.

This clone was seen only once. Its antigen remains unidentified. No quality values exist for individual bases; no much larger clone is one base distant. At study entry, adolescents were screened for latent tuberculosis infection by tuberculin skin test and QuantiFERON-TB GOLD In-Tube IGRA. Unsorted cryopreserved PBMC were immunosequenced, covering on average approximately 98,000 T cells per clinical donor. Eleven high schools in the Worcester region of the Western Cape, South Africa, served as enrollment sites for adolescents aged 12 to 18 years. Ten M. tuberculosis-infected adolescents and around 10 uninfected adolescents were selected, with the two groups matched for age and sex. Adolescent PBMC were isolated from freshly drawn heparinized blood by density centrifugation and cryopreserved. V drops 1 base and J drops 0 bases, leaving 13 bases in between. Inclusive of the bounding cysteine and phenylalanine, the CDR3 is 16 residues long. This entry keeps only the CDR3 DNA: 48 bases, framed from base 1. CDR1 and CDR2 are read off the germline V gene as MDHEN and SYDVKM.

The immunoSEQ multiplex PCR assay was used to generate TCR libraries, with TCR-beta and/or TCR-alpha/delta assays applied to each sample. The amplified TCR libraries were sequenced on the Illumina high-throughput platform. As for how the authors treated the data: Clustering and dimensionality reduction relied on pairwise TCRdist distances among GMM-specific receptors from T cells that were either sorted ex vivo or expanded in vitro. Each clinical repertoire received a mean NN-distance score, defined as the average TCRdist to the nearest 10% of tetramer-positive reference sequences. To compute GEM TCR motif frequency, the fraction of unique TCRs matching known GEM sequences by V/J usage and CDR3 length was calculated. Active tuberculosis was classified by linear discriminant analysis with leave-one-out cross-validation, implemented in scikit-learn. What TCRdb holds here is the immuneACCESS table cut down to in-frame rearrangements. Part of the clones is not present; checked against another copy, under half of the missing clones reflect an unresolved V gene, and the others are unexplained. That table is the source of V, J and clone size, and D and trimming were worked out from the DNA. The sample table contains about 41,000 clones; only one count was recorded for approximately 95% of them. The top ten clones comprise roughly 3.5% of the sample.

Overall results and qualifications from the work: Clinical samples were selected based on which cryopreserved specimens were available, and the active tuberculosis cases were adults whereas the controls were adolescents. A classifier using the diverse GMM-specific repertoire reached approximately 84% accuracy (AUROC approximately 0.91), compared with 60% to 75% accuracy using GEM motif frequencies. Compared with IGRA-negative controls, TCR-alpha repertoires from active tuberculosis had smaller mean NN-distances to GMM-specific TCRs, which suggests clonal expansion of these TCRs. Shorter CDR3-alpha lengths in active tuberculosis patients partly drove the smaller NN-distances, and the TCR-beta difference was not statistically significant.

The sample taken for sequencing was PBMCs. This receptor was obtained from a donor under 30 with latent tuberculosis or without tuberculosis infection. The sequence is built from TRBV28 and TRBJ2-7, with no D gene named confidently. The base sequence is TGTGCCAGCAGTTTATCAACTCTGGCGGTCTCCTACGAGCAGTACTTC. This sequence encodes CASSLSTLAVSYEQYF.